Listed below are T cell receptor beta chains from one sample, sequenced in a study of CD8+CD57+ T cells in acquired aplastic anemia. A single record per CDR3 protein comes from TCRdb applying MiXCR to the reads. Of around 430,000 distinct CDR3 sequences in the sample, around 30% were seen once. The sequencing sample was made of sorted CD4+, CD8+, or CD8+CD57+ T cells (not recorded which) from PBMCs. The receptors here all came from a human donor with aplastic anemia. Both conserved end residues are part of each CDR3. D genes are given only for firm matches. Expanded clones get a size class; other rows say once, few or many, or leave the size out.

CDR3aa: CASSFQDRDPEAFF
CDR3nt: TGTGCCAGCAGCTTTCAGGACAGGGACCCTGAAGCTTTCTTT
v_gene: TRBV7-9
d_gene: TRBD1
j_gene: TRBJ1-1
abundance: few

CDR3aa: CAWCRSGGPWETQYF
CDR3nt: TGTGCCTGGTGCCGTAGCGGGGGACCCTGGGAGACCCAGTACTTC
v_gene: TRBV30
d_gene: TRBD2
j_gene: TRBJ2-5
abundance: .

CDR3aa: CASSGRTNYGYTF
CDR3nt: TGTGCCAGCTCAGGACGGACTAACTATGGCTACACCTTC
v_gene: TRBV9
d_gene: .
j_gene: TRBJ1-2
abundance: many

CDR3aa: CASSSGTGWKEQFF
CDR3nt: TGTGCCAGCAGCTCCGGGACAGGGTGGAAGGAGCAGTTCTTC
v_gene: TRBV12-3/TRBV12-4
d_gene: TRBD1
j_gene: TRBJ2-1
abundance: .

CDR3aa: CSVEDTGGYTF
CDR3nt: TGCAGCGTTGAAGACACGGGCGGCTACACCTTC
v_gene: TRBV29-1
d_gene: .
j_gene: TRBJ1-2
abundance: .

CDR3aa: CASSLTIDQPQHF
CDR3nt: TGTGCCAGCAGCTTAACAATCGATCAGCCCCAGCATTTT
v_gene: TRBV7-2
d_gene: .
j_gene: TRBJ1-5
abundance: many

CDR3aa: CASSINWNTGELFF
CDR3nt: TGTGCCAGCAGCATTAACTGGAACACCGGGGAGCTGTTTTTT
v_gene: TRBV11-2
d_gene: .
j_gene: TRBJ2-2
abundance: .

CDR3aa: CSAREQGLGHNEQFF
CDR3nt: TGCAGTGCTAGAGAACAGGGATTGGGACACAATGAGCAGTTCTTC
v_gene: TRBV20-1
d_gene: .
j_gene: TRBJ2-1
abundance: .

CDR3aa: CSARYDRGRNSPLHF
CDR3nt: TGCAGTGCTAGGTACGACAGGGGGCGGAATTCACCCCTCCACTTT
v_gene: TRBV20-1
d_gene: TRBD1
j_gene: TRBJ1-6
abundance: many

CDR3aa: CASSIQGSYEQYF
CDR3nt: TGTGCCAGTAGTATCCAGGGCTCCTACGAGCAGTACTTC
v_gene: TRBV19
d_gene: .
j_gene: TRBJ2-7
abundance: many

CDR3aa: CSARDKTSGIYEQYF
CDR3nt: TGCAGTGCTAGAGATAAGACTAGCGGGATCTATGAGCAGTACTTC
v_gene: TRBV20-1
d_gene: TRBD2
j_gene: TRBJ2-7
abundance: few

CDR3aa: CASSPRVEYNEQFF
CDR3nt: TGTGCCAGTAGTCCACGGGTGGAATACAATGAGCAGTTCTTC
v_gene: TRBV19
d_gene: .
j_gene: TRBJ2-1
abundance: many

CDR3aa: CASSQVEGRTEAFF
CDR3nt: TGTGCCAGCAGCCAAGTAGAAGGACGCACTGAAGCTTTCTTT
v_gene: TRBV3-1
d_gene: .
j_gene: TRBJ1-1
abundance: once

CDR3aa: CAAVDRENTEAFF
CDR3nt: TGTGCCGCGGTGGACAGGGAGAACACTGAAGCTTTCTTT
v_gene: TRBV19
d_gene: TRBD1
j_gene: TRBJ1-1
abundance: many

CDR3aa: CASTGQGVSGNTF
CDR3nt: TGTGCCAGCACCGGACAGGGGGTCTCTGGAAACACCTTC
v_gene: TRBV2
d_gene: TRBD1
j_gene: TRBJ1-2
abundance: once

CDR3aa: CASSWGANTGELFF
CDR3nt: TGTGCCAGCAGTTGGGGGGCCAACACCGGGGAGCTGTTTTTT
v_gene: TRBV2
d_gene: .
j_gene: TRBJ2-2
abundance: many

CDR3aa: CASSARRELDSEQFF
CDR3nt: TGTGCCAGCAGCGCCCGACGTGAACTAGACAGTGAGCAGTTCTTC
v_gene: TRBV9
d_gene: .
j_gene: TRBJ2-1
abundance: few

CDR3aa: CASRGTGTGGAPQYF
CDR3nt: TGTGCCAGCAGGGGAACCGGGACAGGGGGCGCGCCCCAGTACTTC
v_gene: TRBV25-1
d_gene: TRBD1
j_gene: TRBJ2-5
abundance: .

CDR3aa: CASSSGRDEQYF
CDR3nt: TGCGCCAGCAGCTCCGGGCGTGACGAGCAGTACTTC
v_gene: TRBV5-1
d_gene: .
j_gene: TRBJ2-7
abundance: many

CDR3aa: CASSQAGGQFF
CDR3nt: TGCGCCAGCTCGCAAGCGGGTGGGCAGTTCTTC
v_gene: TRBV5-1
d_gene: .
j_gene: TRBJ2-1
abundance: .

CDR3aa: CASSLGGTGGYSNQPQHF
CDR3nt: TGTGCCAGCAGCTTAGGCGGGACGGGCGGTTATAGCAATCAGCCCCAGCATTTT
v_gene: TRBV7-9
d_gene: .
j_gene: TRBJ1-5
abundance: .

CDR3aa: CASSSYGTGGWGNQPQHF
CDR3nt: TGTGCCAGTAGTTCGTACGGGACAGGGGGCTGGGGCAATCAGCCCCAGCATTTT
v_gene: TRBV19
d_gene: TRBD1
j_gene: TRBJ1-5
abundance: few

CDR3aa: CSARTTGNQPQHF
CDR3nt: TGCAGTGCTAGAACGACCGGGAATCAGCCCCAGCATTTT
v_gene: TRBV20-1
d_gene: .
j_gene: TRBJ1-5
abundance: few